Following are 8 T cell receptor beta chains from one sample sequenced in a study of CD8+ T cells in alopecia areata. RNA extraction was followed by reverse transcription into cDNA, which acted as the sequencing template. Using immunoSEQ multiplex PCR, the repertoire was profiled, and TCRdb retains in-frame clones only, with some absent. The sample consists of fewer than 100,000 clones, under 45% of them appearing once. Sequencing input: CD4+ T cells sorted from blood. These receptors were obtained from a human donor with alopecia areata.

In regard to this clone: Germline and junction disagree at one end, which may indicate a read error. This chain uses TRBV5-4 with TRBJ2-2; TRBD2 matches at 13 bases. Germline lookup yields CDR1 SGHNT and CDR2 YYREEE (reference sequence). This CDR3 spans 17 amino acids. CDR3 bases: TGCGCCAGCAGCCTAGGACTAGCGGGAGACAATCCCGGGGAGCTGTTTTTT. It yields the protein CASSLGLAGDNPGELFF.

CDR3 DNA: TGTGCCAGCAGCTTGACTAGCGGGGTAACCTACGAGCAGTACTTC. This translates into CASSLTSGVTYEQYF. This sequence joins TRBV7-6 and TRBJ2-7; 11 bases match TRBD2. The CDR3 contains 15 residues. V lost 3 bases and J lost 2; bases outside the gene matches: 3. The germline V gene has CDR1 SGHVS and CDR2 FNYEAQ. Variable domain in full (rest from reference TRBV7-6 and TRBJ2-7): GAGVSQSPRYKVTKRGQDVALRCDPISGHVSLYWYRQALGQGPEFLTYFNYEAQQDKSGLPNDRFSAERPEGSISTLTIQRTEQRDSAMYRCASSLTSGVTYEQYFGPGTRLTVT.

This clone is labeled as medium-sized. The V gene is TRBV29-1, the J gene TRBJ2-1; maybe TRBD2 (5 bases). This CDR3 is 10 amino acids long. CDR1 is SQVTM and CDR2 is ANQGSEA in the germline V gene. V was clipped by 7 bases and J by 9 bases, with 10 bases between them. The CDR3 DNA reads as TGCAGCGGTGGAGGAGGTGAGCAGTTCTTC. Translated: CSGGGGEQFF.

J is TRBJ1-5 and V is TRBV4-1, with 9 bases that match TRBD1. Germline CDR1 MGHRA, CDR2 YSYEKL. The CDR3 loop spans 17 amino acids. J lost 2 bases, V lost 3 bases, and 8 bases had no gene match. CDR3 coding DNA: TGCGCCAGCAGCCATTCATCGGACAGGGGAGGCAATCAGCCCCAGCATTTT. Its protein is CASSHSSDRGGNQPQHF.

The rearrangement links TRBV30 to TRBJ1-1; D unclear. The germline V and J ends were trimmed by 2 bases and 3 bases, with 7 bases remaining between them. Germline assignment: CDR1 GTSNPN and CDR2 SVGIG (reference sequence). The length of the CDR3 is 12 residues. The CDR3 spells CAWSTGYTEAFF. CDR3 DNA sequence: TGTGCCTGGAGTACTGGTTACACTGAAGCTTTCTTT.

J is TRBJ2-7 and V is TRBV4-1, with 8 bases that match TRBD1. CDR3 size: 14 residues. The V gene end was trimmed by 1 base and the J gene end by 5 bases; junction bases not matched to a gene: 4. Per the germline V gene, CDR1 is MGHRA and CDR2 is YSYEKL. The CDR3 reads CASSQVGQGDEQYF. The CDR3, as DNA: TGCGCCAGCAGCCAAGTTGGACAGGGAGACGAGCAGTACTTC.

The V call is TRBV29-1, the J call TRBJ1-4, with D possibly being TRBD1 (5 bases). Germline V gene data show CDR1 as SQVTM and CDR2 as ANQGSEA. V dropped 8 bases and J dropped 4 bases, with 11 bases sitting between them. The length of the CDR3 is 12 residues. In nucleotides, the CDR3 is TGCAGCTTTCAAAGGGGTAATGAAAAACTGTTTTTT. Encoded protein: CSFQRGNEKLFF. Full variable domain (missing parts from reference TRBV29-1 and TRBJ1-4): SAVISQKPSRDICQRGTSLTIQCQVDSQVTMMFWYRQQPGQSLTLIATANQGSEATYESGFVIDKFPISRPNLTFSTLTVSNMSPEDSSIYLCSFQRGNEKLFFGSGTQLSVL.

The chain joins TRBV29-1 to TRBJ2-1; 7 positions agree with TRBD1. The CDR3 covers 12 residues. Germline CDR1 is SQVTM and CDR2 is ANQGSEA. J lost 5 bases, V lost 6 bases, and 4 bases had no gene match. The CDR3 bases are TGCAGCGTACTGACAGGGAACAATGAGCAGTTCTTC. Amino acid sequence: CSVLTGNNEQFF.